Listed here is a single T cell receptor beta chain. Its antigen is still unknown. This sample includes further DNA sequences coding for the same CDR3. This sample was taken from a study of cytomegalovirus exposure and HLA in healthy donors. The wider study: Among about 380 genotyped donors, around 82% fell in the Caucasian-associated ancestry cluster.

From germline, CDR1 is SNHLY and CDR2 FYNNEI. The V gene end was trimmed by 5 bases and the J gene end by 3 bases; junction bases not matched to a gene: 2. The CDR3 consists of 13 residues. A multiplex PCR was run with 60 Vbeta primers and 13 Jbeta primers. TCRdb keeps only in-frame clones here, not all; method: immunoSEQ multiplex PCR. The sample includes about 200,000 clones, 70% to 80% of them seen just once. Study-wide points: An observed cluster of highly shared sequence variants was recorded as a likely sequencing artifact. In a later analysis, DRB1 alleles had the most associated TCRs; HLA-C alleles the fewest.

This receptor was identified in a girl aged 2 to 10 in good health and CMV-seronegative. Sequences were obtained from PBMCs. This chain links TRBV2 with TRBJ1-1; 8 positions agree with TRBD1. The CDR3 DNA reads TGTGCCAGCAGTATGACAGGGGACACTGAAGCTTTCTTT. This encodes CASSMTGDTEAFF.